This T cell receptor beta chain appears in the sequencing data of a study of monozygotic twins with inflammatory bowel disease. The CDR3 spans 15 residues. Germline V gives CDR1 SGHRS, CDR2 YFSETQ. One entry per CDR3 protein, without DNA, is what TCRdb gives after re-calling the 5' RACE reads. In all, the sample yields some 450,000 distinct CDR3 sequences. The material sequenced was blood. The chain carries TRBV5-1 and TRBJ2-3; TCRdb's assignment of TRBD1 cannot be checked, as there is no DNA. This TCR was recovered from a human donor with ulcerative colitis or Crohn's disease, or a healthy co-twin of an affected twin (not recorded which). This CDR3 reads CASSLGDRHPDTQYF.